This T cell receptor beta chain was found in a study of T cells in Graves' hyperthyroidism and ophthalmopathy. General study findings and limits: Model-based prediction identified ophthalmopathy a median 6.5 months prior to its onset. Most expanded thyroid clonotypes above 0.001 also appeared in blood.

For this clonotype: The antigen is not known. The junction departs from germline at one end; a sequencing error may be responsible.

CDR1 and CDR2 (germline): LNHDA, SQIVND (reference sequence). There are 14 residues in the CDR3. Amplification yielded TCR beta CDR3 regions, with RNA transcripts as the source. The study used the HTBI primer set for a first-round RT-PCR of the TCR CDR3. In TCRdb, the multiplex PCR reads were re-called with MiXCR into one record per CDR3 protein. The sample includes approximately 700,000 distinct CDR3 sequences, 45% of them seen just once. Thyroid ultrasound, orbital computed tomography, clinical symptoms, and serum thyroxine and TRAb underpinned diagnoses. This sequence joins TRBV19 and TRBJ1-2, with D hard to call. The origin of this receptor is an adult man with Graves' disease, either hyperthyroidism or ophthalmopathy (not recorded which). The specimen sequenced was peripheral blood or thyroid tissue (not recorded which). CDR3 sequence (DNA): TGTGCCAGTAGGGGCCGTTCAGAGAACTATGGCAACACCTTC. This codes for CASRGRSENYGNTF. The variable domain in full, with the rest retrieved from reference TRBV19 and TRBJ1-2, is DGGITQSPKYLFRKEGQNVTLSCEQNLNHDAMYWYRQDPGQGLRLIYYSQIVNDFQKGDIAEGYSVSREKKESFPLTVTSAQKNPTAFYLCASRGRSENYGNTFGSGTRLTVV.